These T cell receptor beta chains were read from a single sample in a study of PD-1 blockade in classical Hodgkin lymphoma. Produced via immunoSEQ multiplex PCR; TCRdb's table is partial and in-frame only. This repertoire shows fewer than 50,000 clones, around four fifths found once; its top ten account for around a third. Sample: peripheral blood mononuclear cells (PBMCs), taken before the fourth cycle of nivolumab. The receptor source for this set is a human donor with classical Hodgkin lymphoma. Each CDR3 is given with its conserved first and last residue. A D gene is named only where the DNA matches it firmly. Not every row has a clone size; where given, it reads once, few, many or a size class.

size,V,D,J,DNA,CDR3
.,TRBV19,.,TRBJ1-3,TGTGCCAGTAGTATAGGGGTTTCTGGAAACACCATATATTTT,CASSIGVSGNTIYF
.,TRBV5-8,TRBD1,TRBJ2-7,TGTGCCAGCAGCTTCCCCGGGACAGGGATTTACGAGCAGTACTTC,CASSFPGTGIYEQYF
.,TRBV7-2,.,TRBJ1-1,TGTGCCAGCAGCGATTATATGTCTGAAGCTTTCTTT,CASSDYMSEAFF
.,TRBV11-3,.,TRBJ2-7,TGTGCCAGCAGCTTGGGCAGGATGTACGAGCAGTACTTC,CASSLGRMYEQYF
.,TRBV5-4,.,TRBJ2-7,TGTGCCAGCAGCTTGGATTTTAGCTCCTACGAGCAGTACTTC,CASSLDFSSYEQYF
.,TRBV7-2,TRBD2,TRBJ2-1,TGTGCCAGCGCCGGGACTAGCTACAATGAGCAGTTCTTC,CASAGTSYNEQFF
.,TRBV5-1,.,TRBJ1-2,TGCGCCAGCAGCTTGGGGGGCATCCAGGGTAATCACTATGGCTACACCTTC,CASSLGGIQGNHYGYTF
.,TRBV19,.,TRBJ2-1,TGTGCCAGTAGTATCGCTCCACCGGGGACAAGCTACAATGAGCAGTTCTTC,CASSIAPPGTSYNEQFF
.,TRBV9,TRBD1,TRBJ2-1,TGTGCCAGCAGCGTCCGGACAGGGGGAAGCAATGAGCAGTTCTTC,CASSVRTGGSNEQFF
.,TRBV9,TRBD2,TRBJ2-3,TGTGCCAGCAGCGTAGGGAGCGGGGGGCTACCCACAGATACGCAGTATTTT,CASSVGSGGLPTDTQYF
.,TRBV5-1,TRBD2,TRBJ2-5,TGCGCCAGCAGCTTCGCGGGGGTTTCCGAGACCCAGTACTTC,CASSFAGVSETQYF
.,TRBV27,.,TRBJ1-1,TGTGCCAGCAGTTTGTGGCTCTGGACTCCTGGAGAGGGGAACACTGAAGCTTTCTTT,CASSLWLWTPGEGNTEAFF
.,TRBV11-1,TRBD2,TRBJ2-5,TGTGCCAGCAGCGTCAGAAGGACTAGCGGGGGCGGGGAGACCCAGTACTTC,CASSVRRTSGGGETQYF
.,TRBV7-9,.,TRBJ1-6,TGTGCCAGCAGCTTAGGGGGACCCGGAAATTCACCCCTCCACTTT,CASSLGGPGNSPLHF
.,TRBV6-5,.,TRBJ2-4,TGTGCCAGCAGCCCCGGAGGGCGGAACATTCAGTACTTC,CASSPGGRNIQYF
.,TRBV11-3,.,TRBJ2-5,TGTGCCACCACTCGGGGGGCCGGAGAGACCCAGTACTTC,CATTRGAGETQYF
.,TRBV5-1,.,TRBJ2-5,TGCGCCAGCAGCTTGGTTTTCGGGACAATCCAAGAGACCCAGTACTTC,CASSLVFGTIQETQYF
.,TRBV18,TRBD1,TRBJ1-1,TGTGCCAGCTCACCCCAGGGGGGAAGGAACACTGAAGCTTTCTTT,CASSPQGGRNTEAFF
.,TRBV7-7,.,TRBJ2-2,TGTGCTAGCAGCCAAAGGGTCGCCGGGGAGCTGTTTTTT,CASSQRVAGELFF
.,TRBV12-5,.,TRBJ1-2,TGTGCTAGTGGTACAACAGGGCTAAGCGGCTACACCTTC,CASGTTGLSGYTF
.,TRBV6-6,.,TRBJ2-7,TGTGCCAGCAGTTACTCCGAGCGTCTCGAGCAGTACTTC,CASSYSERLEQYF
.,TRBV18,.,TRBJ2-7,TGTGCCAGCTCACCCCTTATTGGGGGGCGTTCCTACGAGCAGTACTTC,CASSPLIGGRSYEQYF
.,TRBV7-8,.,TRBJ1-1,TGTGCCAGCAGCGTATCCTCTGCGAACACTGAAGCTTTCTTT,CASSVSSANTEAFF
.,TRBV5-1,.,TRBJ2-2,TGCGCCAGCAGCTTCCCCGATGACGGGGGTGATAACACCGGGGAGCTGTTTTTT,CASSFPDDGGDNTGELFF
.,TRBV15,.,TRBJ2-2,TGTGCCACCAGCTCACGACCCAACTCGAACACCGGGGAGCTGTTTTTT,CATSSRPNSNTGELFF
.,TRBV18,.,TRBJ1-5,TGTGCCAGCTCACCAGGAGATTATAGCAATCAGCCCCAGCATTTT,CASSPGDYSNQPQHF
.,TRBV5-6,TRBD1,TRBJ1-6,TGTGCCAGCAGCCTGCCGGAGGGGGCCACCTATAATTCACCCCTCCACTTT,CASSLPEGATYNSPLHF
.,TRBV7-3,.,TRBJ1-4,TGTGCCAGCAGCTCGGACGGGGAAAAACTGTTTTTT,CASSSDGEKLFF
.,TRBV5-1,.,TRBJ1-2,TGCGCCAGCAGCTTGGATAGGTCAGGGCGAGAGGGCTACACCTTC,CASSLDRSGREGYTF
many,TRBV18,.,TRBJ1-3,TGTGCCAGCTCACAGGGATTGGAGGCTGGAAACACCATATATTTT,CASSQGLEAGNTIYF
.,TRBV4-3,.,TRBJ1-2,TGCGCCAGCAGCCCCCAAAAGGGAAACTATGGCTACACCTTC,CASSPQKGNYGYTF
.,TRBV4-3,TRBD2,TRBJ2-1,TGCGCCAGCAGCCAAGTCCCTAGCGGGGGGGCCCACAATGAGCAGTTCTTC,CASSQVPSGGAHNEQFF
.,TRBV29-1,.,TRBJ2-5,TGCAGCGTTAGGCAAACAGGGGAGGGCGAGACCCAGTACTTC,CSVRQTGEGETQYF
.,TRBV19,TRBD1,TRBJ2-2,TGTGCCAGTAACCTTATACTGTGGGACAGGAGTAGCGGGGAGCTGTTTTTT,CASNLILWDRSSGELFF
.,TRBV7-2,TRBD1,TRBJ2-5,TGTGCCAGCAGCTCTGGACAGGGGGCAAAGACCCAGTACTTC,CASSSGQGAKTQYF
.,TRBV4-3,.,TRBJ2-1,TGCGCCAGCAGCCAGGAACCGGGCCCCTACAATGAGCAGTTCTTC,CASSQEPGPYNEQFF
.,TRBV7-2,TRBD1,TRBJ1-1,TGTGCCAGCAGCTTAACGACAGGGGATAAAGCTTTCTTT,CASSLTTGDKAFF